The T cell receptor beta chain under discussion was sequenced for a study of siplizumab effects on memory and regulatory T cells. Per-sample assaying covered 80,000 to 100,000 TCR templates. The table came from immunoSEQ multiplex PCR; TCRdb's copy has only in-frame clones and leaves some out. Of approximately 110,000 clones in the sample, about 92% were seen once. The CDR3 extends over 17 amino acids. Per the germline V gene, CDR1 is LNHDA and CDR2 is SQIVND (reference sequence). Trimming pared 6 bases from V and 1 base from J, leaving 19 bases between. General observations from the study: Where siplizumab was present, mappable alloreactive CD4+ clones averaged approximately 73% Treg-derived, compared with 26.9% in controls. Tracing alloreactive clones into unstimulated subsets worked for only a minor fraction of them. Naive T cells appeared more diverse than memory cells and seemed to be major alloresponse contributors.

A note on this clone: Antigen unknown.

The V gene is TRBV19, the J gene TRBJ1-5; D remains ambiguous. The sequencing input was CD4+ T cells sorted from blood. This receptor was identified in a human donor in good health. CDR3 amino acids: CASSSGTGVGSNQPQHF. In DNA form, the CDR3 reads TGTGCCAGTAGCTCCGGCACTGGGGTCGGAAGCAATCAGCCCCAGCATTTT.